These 14 T cell receptor beta chains originate from one sample sequenced in a study of shared clonotypes between healthy human individuals. Assay: immunoSEQ multiplex PCR; the TCRdb copy retains only in-frame clones and omits some. The table records about 2 million clones, around 96% of them present only once. The naive CD8 subset, CD45RO-negative cells positively selected for CCR7, excluded terminally differentiated effector memory CD45RA+ cells. The sequencing sample was made of naive CD8+ T cells sorted from blood. The receptors were gathered from a man aged 18-30 years in good health.

This clone came up once. V is TRBV5-4 and J is TRBJ2-7, with a weak D call TRBD1 (5 bases). The ends were cut back, 4 bases at V and 0 bases at J, with 14 bases in the middle. This CDR3 is built from 15 residues. Germline V CDR1 and CDR2: SGHNT, YYREEE (reference sequence). The CDR3 nucleotides read TGTGCCAGCAGCGTAGGAAGGGGCCCCTCCTACGAGCAGTACTTC. This sequence encodes CASSVGRGPSYEQYF.

V is TRBV28 and J is TRBJ2-7, with 10 nucleotides matching TRBD2. The CDR3 has 15 residues. J was trimmed by 0 bases and V by 3 bases; bases with no gene match: 2. Germline lookup yields CDR1 MDHEN and CDR2 SYDVKM. The CDR3 sequence: CASSFSGGLSYEQYF. CDR3 coding DNA: TGTGCCAGCAGTTTTAGCGGGGGGCTCTCCTACGAGCAGTACTTC.

V and J are TRBV7-9 and TRBJ2-7, with a tentative D call TRBD1 (6 bases). CDR3 length equals 12 residues. V lost 3 bases and J 7 bases, leaving 10 bases between the germline ends. Germline values: CDR1 SEHNR, CDR2 FQNEAQ (reference sequence). Here the CDR3 reads CASSLEDREQYF. The CDR3 DNA reads TGTGCCAGCAGCTTGGAGGACAGAGAGCAGTACTTC. Filled out from reference TRBV7-9 and TRBJ2-7, the complete variable domain reads DTGVSQNPRHKITKRGQNVTFRCDPISEHNRLYWYRQTLGQGPEFLTYFQNEAQLEKSRLLSDRFSAERPKGSFSTLEIQRTEQGDSAMYLCASSLEDREQYFGPGTRLTVT.

The chain links TRBV25-1 to TRBJ1-4; no definite D call. This CDR3 is 14 amino acids long. V shed 3 bases and J shed 5 bases, with 10 bases lying between them. CDR1 MGHDK and CDR2 SYGVNS come from the germline V gene. The DNA of the CDR3 is TGTGCCAGCAGTGACCCCGGGCAAAATGAAAAACTGTTTTTT. Protein product: CASSDPGQNEKLFF.

The chain is built from TRBV5-4 and TRBJ2-2; TRBD2 agrees at 9 bases. The length of the CDR3 is 18 residues. J gave up 0 bases and V 1 base, and 7 bases lay outside the gene matches. Germline V lookup: CDR1 SGHNT, CDR2 YYREEE (reference sequence). The CDR3 loop reads CASSLRLAGIANTGELFF. The CDR3 nucleotides are TGTGCCAGCAGCTTGCGGCTAGCGGGAATTGCGAACACCGGGGAGCTGTTTTTT.

J is TRBJ2-3 and V is TRBV27; TRBD1 matches 10 bases. The CDR3 runs 19 residues. Germline loops: CDR1 MNHEY, CDR2 SMNVEV (reference sequence). Trimming at V came to 0 bases and at J to 0 bases, leaving 9 bases not matched to a gene. This CDR3 is CASSLSSGTGDSSTDTQYF. The CDR3 DNA sequence: TGTGCCAGCAGTTTATCGTCCGGGACAGGGGATTCTAGCACAGATACGCAGTATTTT.

DNA for the CDR3: TGCGCCAGCAGCTTGGTACGGGGGAATACCCACGAGCAGTACTTC. The encoded protein is CASSLVRGNTHEQYF. The chain combines TRBV5-1 with TRBJ2-7, with TRBD2 as a possible D gene (6 bases). V was cut by 0 bases and J by 5 bases, with 15 bases left in between. This CDR3 contains 15 residues. Germline CDR1 reads SGHRS; CDR2 reads YFSETQ.

DNA of the CDR3: TGTGCCAGCAGCTTAGAACCAGGTGAGCAGTTCTTC. It translates to CASSLEPGEQFF. The chain joins TRBV5-4 to TRBJ2-1, with D unclear. CDR3 length: 12 residues. Germline V gives CDR1 SGHNT, CDR2 YYREEE (reference sequence). Trimming removed 2 bases from V and 9 bases from J, with 9 bases in between.

The chain carries TRBV15 and TRBJ2-1; D gene uncertain. Germline V gives CDR1 LNHNV, CDR2 YYDKDF (reference sequence). This CDR3 is built from 12 residues. Trimming shortened V by 0 bases and J by 7 bases, and 4 bases separated the two germline ends. CDR3 protein: CATSREGNEQFF. The CDR3 nucleotides are TGTGCCACCAGCAGAGAAGGGAATGAGCAGTTCTTC.

This chain uses TRBV7-6 with TRBJ2-2; 8 nucleotides line up with TRBD1. Per germline, CDR1 SGHVS and CDR2 FNYEAQ. This CDR3 is built from 15 residues. After removal of 6 bases from V and 4 bases from J, the junction contained 7 bases not matched to a gene. CDR3 DNA: TGTGCCAGCAGGATACAGGGGGTCCCCACCGGGGAGCTGTTTTTT. Encoded protein: CASRIQGVPTGELFF.

This chain links TRBV7-3 with TRBJ2-3, with D possibly matching TRBD1 (6 bases). Germline V lookup: CDR1 SGHTA, CDR2 FQGTGA. V lost 5 bases and J lost 2, with 11 bases in between. The CDR3 is made up of 14 amino acids. The CDR3 region has the DNA TGTGCCAGCAGCGAGGACAGTTACACAGATACGCAGTATTTT. It is translated as CASSEDSYTDTQYF.

The chain employs TRBV27 and TRBJ2-7; 9 nucleotides agree with TRBD1. There are 15 residues in the CDR3. V dropped 6 bases and J dropped 1; count of bases not matched to a gene: 7. The germline V gene encodes CDR1 MNHEY and CDR2 SMNVEV (reference sequence). CDR3 bases: TGTGCCAGCAGGACCTCCGGGACAGGGTCCTACGAGCAGTACTTC. It codes for CASRTSGTGSYEQYF.

The chain carries TRBV11-2 and TRBJ1-2, with a weak D call TRBD1 (5 bases). The CDR3 runs 16 residues. Trimming cost V 5 bases and J 6 bases, with 22 bases left between them. CDR1 and CDR2 (germline): SGHAT, FQNNGV. The CDR3 is CASSLLQERSGNGYTF. In DNA form, the CDR3 reads TGTGCCAGCAGCCTTCTACAGGAGCGGTCGGGAAATGGCTACACCTTC.

About this clone itself: The sample contains more than one DNA sequence encoding this CDR3. The gene calls are TRBV30 and TRBJ2-7; 8 bases agree with TRBD2. This CDR3 is built from 14 residues. V lost 0 bases, J lost 2 bases, and 3 bases stayed unmatched. From germline, CDR1 is GTSNPN and CDR2 SVGIG (reference sequence). CDR3 in amino acids: CAWSVAGGPYEQYF. CDR3 DNA: TGTGCCTGGAGTGTGGCGGGGGGCCCCTACGAGCAGTACTTC. Together with reference TRBV30 and TRBJ2-7, the CDR3 gives the full variable domain: SQTIHQWPATLVQPVGSPLSLECTVEGTSNPNLYWYRQAAGRGLQLLFYSVGIGQISSEVPQNLSASRPQDRQFILSSKKLLLSDSGFYLCAWSVAGGPYEQYFGPGTRLTVT.